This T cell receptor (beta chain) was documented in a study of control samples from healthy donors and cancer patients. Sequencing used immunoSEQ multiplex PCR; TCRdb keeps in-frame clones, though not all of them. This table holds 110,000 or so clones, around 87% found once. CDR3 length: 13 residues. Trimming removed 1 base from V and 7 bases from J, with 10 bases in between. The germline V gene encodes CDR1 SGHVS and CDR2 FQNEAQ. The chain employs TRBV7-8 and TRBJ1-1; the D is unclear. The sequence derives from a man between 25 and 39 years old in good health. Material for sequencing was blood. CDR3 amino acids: CASSLELSDEAFF. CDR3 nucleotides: TGTGCCAGCAGCTTAGAATTGAGCGATGAAGCTTTCTTT.